This is a list of T cell receptor beta chains from one sample in a study of T cell changes during pregnancy in multiple sclerosis. Produced via immunoSEQ multiplex PCR; TCRdb's table is partial and in-frame only. The table lists 110,000 or so clones, roughly 92% of them singletons. The sequences come from peripheral blood, collected before pregnancy. Receptors originate from a female donor with multiple sclerosis, enrolled in a pregnancy study. The CDR3 runs from the conserved cysteine through the conserved F or W. A D gene is named only where the DNA matches it firmly. Clone size is stated in some rows and not others, as once, few, many or a class when expanded.

j_gene,v_gene,d_gene,abundance,CDR3nt,CDR3aa
TRBJ2-1,TRBV4-2,TRBD2,-,TGTGCCAGCAGCCCTCTGGGACTAGCGGATTACAATGAGCAGTTCTTC,CASSPLGLADYNEQFF
TRBJ1-2,TRBV5-1,-,-,TGCGCCAGCCGGAATCCCGGGACTAACTATGGCTACACCTTC,CASRNPGTNYGYTF
TRBJ1-1,TRBV7-8,-,-,TGTGCCAGCAGCGCCTACAGTCTGGGGCGGGAGACTGAAGCTTTCTTT,CASSAYSLGRETEAFF
TRBJ1-5,TRBV7-2,TRBD1,-,TGTGCCAGCAGCTTATGGAGGGGGCGCAATCAGCCCCAGCATTTT,CASSLWRGRNQPQHF
TRBJ2-5,TRBV4-2,TRBD2,-,TGTGCCAGCAGCCAAGAGCCGGGGAGCGGGGGGGGGTCGGAGACCCAGTACTTC,CASSQEPGSGGGSETQYF
TRBJ1-2,TRBV5-1,TRBD1,-,TGCGCCAGCAGTGGGGACAGTACCCCAACTAACTATGGCTACACCTTC,CASSGDSTPTNYGYTF
TRBJ1-2,TRBV7-8,TRBD1,-,TGTGCCAGCAGCTTAGGACAGGGGGTAGGAGGCTACACCTTC,CASSLGQGVGGYTF
TRBJ1-1,TRBV28,TRBD1,-,TGTGCCACCCAGGGGGTTGCGGGGATGAACACTGAAGCTTTCTTT,CATQGVAGMNTEAFF
TRBJ1-5,TRBV7-2,-,once,TGTGCCAGCAGCCGGGTAGGGGGCAATCAGCCCCAGCATTTT,CASSRVGGNQPQHF
TRBJ1-2,TRBV6-4,-,-,TGTGCCAGCAGACGAAGGATCCCCTTCGGGAAGGGCTACACCTTC,CASRRRIPFGKGYTF
TRBJ2-3,TRBV2,TRBD2,-,TGTGCCAGCAGAGTGTGGGGCGCGGCGGGGGGCCTGAATACGCAGTATTTT,CASRVWGAAGGLNTQYF
TRBJ2-1,TRBV7-9,TRBD2,-,TGTGCCAGCGAGACTAGCGGGGGAGACCTCTTCTCCTACAATGAGCAGTTCTTC,CASETSGGDLFSYNEQFF
TRBJ2-1,TRBV7-2,-,-,TGTGCCAGCAGCTTAGCGCAACAGACTGAGCAGTTCTTC,CASSLAQQTEQFF
TRBJ1-1,TRBV5-1,-,-,TGCGCCAGCAGCTTGAGAGGGCCTGAAGCTTTCTTT,CASSLRGPEAFF
TRBJ2-3,TRBV6-1,TRBD2,-,TGTGCCAGCAGTGAAGTTGGCGGGGGGGCAGATACGCAGTATTTT,CASSEVGGGADTQYF
TRBJ1-5,TRBV28,TRBD1,few,TGTGCCAGCAGTGTATCGGGACAGGGGGCGGGGCAGCCCCAGCATTTT,CASSVSGQGAGQPQHF
TRBJ2-3,TRBV29-1,-,-,TGCAGCGTTGAAGGCTGGGGCGCAGATACGCAGTATTTT,CSVEGWGADTQYF
TRBJ2-5,TRBV5-4,TRBD2,-,TGTGCCAGCAGCTTGGGAGGGAGGGGAGAGACCCAGTACTTC,CASSLGGRGETQYF
TRBJ1-1,TRBV4-1,-,-,TGCGCCAGCAGCCAAGAGGGCAGGGTGACTGAAGCTTTCTTT,CASSQEGRVTEAFF
TRBJ2-3,TRBV27,TRBD2,-,TGTGCCAGCCACCCCAGAGCGGGGGGGAGCACAGATACGCAGTATTTT,CASHPRAGGSTDTQYF
TRBJ2-3,TRBV5-4,TRBD2,-,TGTGCCAGCAGCTTGTTTCTAGCGGGGGCCTACACAGATACGCAGTATTTT,CASSLFLAGAYTDTQYF
TRBJ1-2,TRBV7-9,-,-,TGTGCCAGCAGCGTGGGGCAAAACTATGGCTACACCTTC,CASSVGQNYGYTF
TRBJ1-1,TRBV5-1,-,once,TGCGCCAGCAGCCCGCTTGAGGACACTGAAGCTTTCTTT,CASSPLEDTEAFF
TRBJ2-7,TRBV6-6,TRBD1,-,TGTGCCAGCCGGGGACAGGGAGATCACGAGCAGTACTTC,CASRGQGDHEQYF
TRBJ2-7,TRBV6-1,TRBD1,-,TGTGCCACCGCCCCGGACAGGGAGTTTTATTACGAGCAGTACTTC,CATAPDREFYYEQYF
TRBJ2-1,TRBV19,-,-,TGTGCCAGTAGCCAGCAGACTTACAATGAGCAGTTCTTC,CASSQQTYNEQFF
TRBJ2-1,TRBV30,-,-,TGTGCCTGGAGTTTCGGGGGTTCCTACAATGAGCAGTTCTTC,CAWSFGGSYNEQFF
TRBJ2-3,TRBV18,-,-,TGTGCCAGCTCACGACGGTCGGGAGTTGGTACAGATACGCAGTATTTT,CASSRRSGVGTDTQYF
TRBJ1-2,TRBV14,TRBD1,-,TGTGCCAGCGGACCGCAGGGGGCGCAGGGCTACACCTTC,CASGPQGAQGYTF
TRBJ1-3,TRBV19,-,-,TGTGCCACCGTCAGCGGCTCTGGAAACACCATATATTTT,CATVSGSGNTIYF
TRBJ1-5,TRBV5-8,-,once,TGTGCCAGCAGCTTAAGACAGGATAGGCATTTT,CASSLRQDRHF
TRBJ1-1,TRBV5-1,-,-,TGCGCCAGCAGCTTGCTAGTGAACACTGAAGCTTTCTTT,CASSLLVNTEAFF
TRBJ2-2,TRBV7-8,TRBD1,-,TGTGCCAGCAGCTTCGACAGGGGAGGCACCGGGGAGCTGTTTTTT,CASSFDRGGTGELFF
TRBJ2-3,TRBV4-1,TRBD2,-,TGCGCCAGCAGCCAAGAGGTCCAGCGGGGGAAATTCGGCACAGATACGCAGTATTTT,CASSQEVQRGKFGTDTQYF
TRBJ2-1,TRBV7-9,TRBD2,once,TGTGCCAGCAGCCCCGGGACTAGCGGGAGGGATGAGCAGTTCTTC,CASSPGTSGRDEQFF
TRBJ1-2,TRBV18,-,-,TGTGCCAGCTCACAAGTTTCGGGACAAAACCTTTATGGCTACACCTTC,CASSQVSGQNLYGYTF